Described below is a single TCR beta chain sequence and its context. The target of this receptor is not known. No much larger clone is present one base from it, and per-base qualities are unavailable. Peripheral blood CD8+ and CD4+ T cells from healthy donors, Susac syndrome patients and multiple sclerosis patients were profiled using high-throughput TCR beta sequencing. Recently defined diagnostic criteria for definite or probable disease were met by the Susac syndrome patients. Bulk CD8+ and CD4+ T cells were purified by magnetic negative isolation, whereas CD8+ TEMRA cells were enriched by FACS. Blood was drawn into EDTA tubes, processed within 24 hours, and PBMCs were isolated by density gradient centrifugation. PBMCs intended for TCR sequencing were cryopreserved in liquid nitrogen and were subsequently thawed in a 37 degrees C water bath. A purity of at least 90% was achieved for sorted or isolated CD4+, CD8+ and CD8+ TEMRA cells.

The data belong to a study of CD8 T cells in Susac syndrome (dated by TCRdb to the late 2010s). The study in broad terms: Among the sequenced Susac syndrome patients, roughly six had clinically active disease and about eight were in clinical remission. Whether CD8+ T cell activation and differentiation in Susac syndrome was antigen driven was tested using repertoire sequencing. At blood withdrawal, Susac syndrome patients were therapy-naive, treated with corticosteroids (with IVIg additionally given to some), or treated with IVIg alone.

Summary of the overall study and its limitations: In the CD4+ T cell repertoire of Susac syndrome patients, clonal expansion was not detected. The study acknowledged that relatively few individuals were included in the TCR sequencing and HLA analysis.

RNA was extracted using the RNeasy kit, and roughly 0.45 to 1 microgram was reverse transcribed with random hexamers. The immunoSEQ multiplex PCR assay, which covers 54 Vbeta and 13 Jbeta segments, was used to amplify TCR beta CDR3 regions. PCR amplification bias was corrected by using a synthetic template baseline for primer optimization and computational correction. The source study handled its data this way. Reads were annotated to V, D and J genes per IMGT and analyzed with immunoSEQ Analyzer, keeping only productive sequences. Clonality was computed as one minus Shannon entropy normalized by log2 of the number of productive unique sequences. For each patient and control, public and private clones were evaluated within the 100 most prevalent clones. Clones were defined as Susac-specific if absent from the healthy and MS cohorts, from 900 to 1,200 published viral clones and from other ImmuneACCESS disease sequences. TCRdb reprocessed the public reads (quality trimming at Q25 with fastp, clone calling with MiXCR) and kept in-frame beta chains. Under each unique CDR3 protein, matching rows form one entry showing the most common genes and DNA. What appears here as the V and J calls and clone size reflects TCRdb's work, not the paper's. Within this sample are under 200,000 distinct CDR3 sequences, with roughly 95% of them counted one time only. The ten top clones hold around 0.12% of the sample.

CDR1 is given as LGHNA and CDR2 as YSLEER, both from the germline V gene. Including the terminal cysteine and phenylalanine, the CDR3 comprises 13 residues. The kept DNA is CDR3 alone, 39 bases in frame from the first base. Between the V and J ends, shortened by 4 bases and 3 bases respectively, the junction contains 9 bases. The TCR originated in a human donor with Susac syndrome. The sequenced sample consisted of CD4+ T cells from PBMCs. The V and J genes are TRBV4-3 and TRBJ2-5, with TRBD1 perhaps the D gene, on 6 matching bases. At the DNA level, the sequence is TGCGCCAGCAGCCGGGGACATGAAGAGACCCAGTACTTC. This gives the protein CASSRGHEETQYF.